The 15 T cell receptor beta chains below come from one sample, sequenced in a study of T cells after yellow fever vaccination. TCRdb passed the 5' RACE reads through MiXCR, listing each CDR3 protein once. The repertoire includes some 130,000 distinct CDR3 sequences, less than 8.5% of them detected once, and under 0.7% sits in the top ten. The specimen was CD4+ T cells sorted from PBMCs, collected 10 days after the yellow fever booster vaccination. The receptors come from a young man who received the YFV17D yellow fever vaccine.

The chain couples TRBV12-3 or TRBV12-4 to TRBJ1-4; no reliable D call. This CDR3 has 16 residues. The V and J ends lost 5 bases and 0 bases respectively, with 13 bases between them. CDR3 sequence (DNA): TGTGCCAGCAGTGGCCCCACAGCGGCAACTAATGAAAAACTGTTTTTT. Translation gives CASSGPTAATNEKLFF.

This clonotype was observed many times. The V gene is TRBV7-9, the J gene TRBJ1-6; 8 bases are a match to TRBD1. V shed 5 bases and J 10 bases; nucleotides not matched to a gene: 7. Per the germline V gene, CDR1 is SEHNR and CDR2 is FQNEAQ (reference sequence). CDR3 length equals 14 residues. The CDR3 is CASSQTGERSPLHF. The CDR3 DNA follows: TGTGCCAGCAGCCAGACAGGGGAACGATCACCCCTCCACTTT.

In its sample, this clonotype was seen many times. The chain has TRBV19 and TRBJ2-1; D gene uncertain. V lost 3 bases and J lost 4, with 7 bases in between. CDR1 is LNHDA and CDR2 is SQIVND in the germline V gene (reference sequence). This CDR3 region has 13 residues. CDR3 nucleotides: TGTGCCAGTAGTATCCTAGGATACAATGAGCAGTTCTTC. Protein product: CASSILGYNEQFF. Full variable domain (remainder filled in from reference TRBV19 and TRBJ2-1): DGGITQSPKYLFRKEGQNVTLSCEQNLNHDAMYWYRQDPGQGLRLIYYSQIVNDFQKGDIAEGYSVSREKKESFPLTVTSAQKNPTAFYLCASSILGYNEQFFGPGTRLTVL.

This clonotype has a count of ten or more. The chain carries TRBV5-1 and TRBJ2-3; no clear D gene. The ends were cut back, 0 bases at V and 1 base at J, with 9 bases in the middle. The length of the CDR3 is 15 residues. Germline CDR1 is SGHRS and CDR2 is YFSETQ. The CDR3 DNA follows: TGCGCCAGCAGCTTGGAAAGGTCGGGCACAGATACGCAGTATTTT. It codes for CASSLERSGTDTQYF.

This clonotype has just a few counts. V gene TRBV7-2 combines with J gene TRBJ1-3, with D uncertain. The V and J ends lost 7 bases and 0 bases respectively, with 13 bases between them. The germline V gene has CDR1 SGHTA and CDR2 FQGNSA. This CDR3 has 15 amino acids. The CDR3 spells CASNLPGFSGNTIYF. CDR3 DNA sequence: TGTGCCAGCAACCTACCGGGGTTCTCTGGAAACACCATATATTTT. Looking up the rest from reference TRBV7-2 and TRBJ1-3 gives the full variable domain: GAGVSQSPSNKVTEKGKDVELRCDPISGHTALYWYRQSLGQGLEFLIYFQGNSAPDKSGLPSDRFSAERTGGSVSTLTIQRTQQEDSAVYLCASNLPGFSGNTIYFGEGSWLTVV.

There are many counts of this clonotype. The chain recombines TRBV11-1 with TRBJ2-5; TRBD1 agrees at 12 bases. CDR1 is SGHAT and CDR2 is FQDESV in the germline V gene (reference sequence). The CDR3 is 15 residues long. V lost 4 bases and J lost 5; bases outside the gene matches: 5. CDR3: CASSWGQGAEETQYF. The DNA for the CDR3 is TGTGCCAGCAGCTGGGGACAGGGGGCTGAGGAGACCCAGTACTTC.

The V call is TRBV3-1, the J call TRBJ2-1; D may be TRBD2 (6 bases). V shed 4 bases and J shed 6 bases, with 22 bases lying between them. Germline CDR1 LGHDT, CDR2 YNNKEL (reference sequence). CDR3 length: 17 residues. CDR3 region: CASSPPRDLETPNEQFF. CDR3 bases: TGTGCCAGCAGCCCACCGCGGGACCTAGAAACCCCCAATGAGCAGTTCTTC.

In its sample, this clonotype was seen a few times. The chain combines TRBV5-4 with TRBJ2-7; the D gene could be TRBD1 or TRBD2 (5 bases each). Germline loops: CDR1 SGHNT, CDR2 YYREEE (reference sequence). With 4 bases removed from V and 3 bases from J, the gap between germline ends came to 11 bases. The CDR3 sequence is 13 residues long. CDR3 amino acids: CASSSGHRYEQYF. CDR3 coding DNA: TGTGCCAGCAGCAGCGGACACCGCTACGAGCAGTACTTC. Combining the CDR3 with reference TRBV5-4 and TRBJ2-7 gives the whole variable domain ETGVTQSPTHLIKTRGQQVTLRCSSQSGHNTVSWYQQALGQGPQFIFQYYREEENGRGNFPPRFSGLQFPNYSSELNVNALELDDSALYLCASSSGHRYEQYFGPGTRLTVT.

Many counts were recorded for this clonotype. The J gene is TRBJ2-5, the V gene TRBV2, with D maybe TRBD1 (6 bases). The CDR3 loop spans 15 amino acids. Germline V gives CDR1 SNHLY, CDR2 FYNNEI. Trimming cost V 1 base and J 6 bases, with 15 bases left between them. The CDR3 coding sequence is TGTGCCAGCAGTGAAGGCGGACAGCCCGCCCAGACCCAGTACTTC. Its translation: CASSEGGQPAQTQYF.

As DNA, the CDR3 is TGTGCCAGCAGTTTACGACCCCGGACTAGCGGGAGGGCCAAGTCGCGCAATGAGCAGTTCTTC. As protein: CASSLRPRTSGRAKSRNEQFF. The genes are TRBV12-3 or TRBV12-4 and TRBJ2-1; TRBD2 matches 15 bases. This CDR3 spans 21 amino acids. The ends lost 2 bases at V and 6 bases at J; junction bases unmatched: 17.

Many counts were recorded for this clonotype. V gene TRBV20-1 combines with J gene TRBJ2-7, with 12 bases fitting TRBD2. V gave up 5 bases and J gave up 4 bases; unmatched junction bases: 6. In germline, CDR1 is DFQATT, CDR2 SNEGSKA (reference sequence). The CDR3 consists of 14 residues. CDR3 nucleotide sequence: TGCAGTGCTTCGACTAGCGGGAGAAGTTACGAGCAGTACTTC. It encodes CSASTSGRSYEQYF.

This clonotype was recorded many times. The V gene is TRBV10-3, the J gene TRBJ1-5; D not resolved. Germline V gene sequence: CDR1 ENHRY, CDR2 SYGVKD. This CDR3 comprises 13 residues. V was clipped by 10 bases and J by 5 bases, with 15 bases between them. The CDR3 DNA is TGTGCCACCACCGGTGGAACCGATCAGCCCCAGCATTTT. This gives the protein CATTGGTDQPQHF.

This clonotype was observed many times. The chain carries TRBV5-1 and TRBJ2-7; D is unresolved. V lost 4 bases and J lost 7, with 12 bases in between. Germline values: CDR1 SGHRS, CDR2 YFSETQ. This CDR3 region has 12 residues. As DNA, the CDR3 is TGCGCCAGCAGCATCACCGTGGGGGAGCAGTACTTC. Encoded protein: CASSITVGEQYF.

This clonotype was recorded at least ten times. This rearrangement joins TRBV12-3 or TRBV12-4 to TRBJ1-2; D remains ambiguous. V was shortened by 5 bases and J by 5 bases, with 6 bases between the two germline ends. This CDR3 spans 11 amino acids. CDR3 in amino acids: CASSRAYGYTF. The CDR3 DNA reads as TGTGCCAGCAGTCGCGCGTATGGCTACACCTTC.

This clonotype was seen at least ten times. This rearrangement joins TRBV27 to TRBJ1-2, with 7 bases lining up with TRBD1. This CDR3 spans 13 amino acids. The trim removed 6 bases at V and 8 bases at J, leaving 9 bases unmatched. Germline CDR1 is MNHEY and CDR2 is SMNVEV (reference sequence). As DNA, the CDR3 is TGTGCCAGCAGCTTACAGGGGAGAAGAGGCTACACCTTC. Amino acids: CASSLQGRRGYTF.